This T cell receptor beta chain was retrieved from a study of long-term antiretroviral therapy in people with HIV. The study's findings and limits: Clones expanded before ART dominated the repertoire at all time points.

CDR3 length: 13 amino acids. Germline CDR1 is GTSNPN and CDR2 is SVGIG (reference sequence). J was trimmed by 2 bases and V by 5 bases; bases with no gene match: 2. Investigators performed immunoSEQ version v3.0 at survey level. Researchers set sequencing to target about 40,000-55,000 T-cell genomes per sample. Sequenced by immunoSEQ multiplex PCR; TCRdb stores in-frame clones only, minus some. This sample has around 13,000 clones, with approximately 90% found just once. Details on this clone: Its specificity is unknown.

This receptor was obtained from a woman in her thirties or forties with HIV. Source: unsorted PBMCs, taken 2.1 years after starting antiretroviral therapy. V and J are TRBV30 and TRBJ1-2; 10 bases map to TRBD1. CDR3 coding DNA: TGTGCCTGGGGGACAGGGGAAAACTATGGCTACACCTTC. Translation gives CAWGTGENYGYTF.